This T cell receptor (beta chain) was profiled in a study of shared clonotypes between healthy human individuals. This CDR3 contains 15 residues. V lost 6 bases to trimming and J lost 0 bases; unmatched junction nucleotides: 7. Germline assignment: CDR1 MDHEN and CDR2 SYDVKM. Method: immunoSEQ multiplex PCR; TCRdb's copy keeps in-frame clones and lacks some. The sample shows approximately 500,000 clones, 96% of them seen only once. The specimen sequenced was naive CD4+ T cells sorted from blood. The subset is: CD45RA+ positively selected. The origin of this receptor is a woman younger than 45 in good health. The chain couples TRBV28 to TRBJ2-7; 8 bases map to TRBD1. CDR3: CASSARTGTSYEQYF. For the CDR3, the DNA is TGTGCCAGCAGCGCCCGGACAGGGACCTCCTACGAGCAGTACTTC.